This TCR beta chain was captured in a study of cytomegalovirus exposure and HLA in healthy donors. As for the donors, each was a healthy bone marrow donor. Trimming at V came to 3 bases and at J to 5 bases, leaving 7 bases not matched to a gene. The CDR3 runs to 15 residues. CDR1 is SGHRS, CDR2 YFSETQ, per germline. Study outcomes and limitations: Most TCR sequences were uncommon, yet certain public TCRs appeared in many donors. An ancestry cluster, one associated with Asian ancestry, reportedly showed fewer N-insertions than the 666-donor mean in a later analysis.

Remarks on this clone: The antigen is unknown.

Primers for the PCR totalled 60 Vbeta and 13 Jbeta. Sequenced by immunoSEQ multiplex PCR; TCRdb stores in-frame clones only, minus some. Among 160,000 or so clones, roughly 80% were seen once, and the ten largest hold 1% to 1.5%. The chain couples TRBV5-1 to TRBJ2-5, with 10 bases aligning to TRBD1. Source material: PBMCs. The clonotype originates from a man between 50 and 59 years old in good health and CMV-seropositive. The CDR3 DNA reads as TGCGCCAGCAGCTCAACCGGGACAGGGGAGGAGACCCAGTACTTC. Translated: CASSSTGTGEETQYF. The full variable domain, its missing parts supplied by reference TRBV5-1 and TRBJ2-5, is KAGVTQTPRYLIKTRGQQVTLSCSPISGHRSVSWYQQTPGQGLQFLFEYFSETQRNKGNFPGRFSGRQFSNSRSEMNVSTLELGDSALYLCASSSTGTGEETQYFGPGTRLLVL.